One sample yielded the 3 T cell receptor beta chains listed below, sequenced in a study of blood T cell repertoires in COVID-19. Data came from immunoSEQ multiplex PCR; TCRdb stores just in-frame clones and leaves some out. This table holds about 180,000 clones, around 89% found once. The sample comprised peripheral blood. These receptors came from a woman under 40 with acute or convalescent COVID-19.

This rearrangement joins TRBV3-1 (or the pseudogene TRBV3-2) to TRBJ1-1; D is undetermined. Germline V gene sequence: CDR1 LGHDT, CDR2 YNNKEL (reference sequence). The CDR3 is 15 residues long. Deletions cut 4 bases from V and 1 base from J, with 13 bases between. In DNA form, the CDR3 reads TGTGCCAGCAGCCCTACGGCGGGGTGGAACACTGAAGCTTTCTTT. This sequence encodes CASSPTAGWNTEAFF.

V is TRBV4-2 and J is TRBJ2-3; possibly TRBD2 for D (5 bases). Germline values: CDR1 LGHNA, CDR2 YNFKEQ. Trimming stripped 0 bases from V and 5 bases from J, with 9 bases between. This CDR3 has 14 amino acids. The CDR3 DNA sequence: TGTGCCAGCAGCCAAGATTCGGGGATAGATACGCAGTATTTT. Translating gives CASSQDSGIDTQYF.

The gene calls are TRBV5-1 and TRBJ2-1, with 15 nucleotides matching TRBD2. The CDR3 is 17 amino acids. Looked up from germline, CDR1 is SGHRS and CDR2 is YFSETQ. Trimming cost V 3 bases and J 2 bases; bases outside gene matches: 3. The CDR3 DNA reads TGCGCCAGCAGCTCTGGACTAGCGGGAGGGGCCTACAATGAGCAGTTCTTC. It specifies CASSSGLAGGAYNEQFF.